Described below is a single T cell receptor beta chain sequence and its context. No antigen is known for it. This entry is derived from a study of cytomegalovirus exposure and HLA in healthy donors. At the level of the study: An earlier analysis identified 110 million or so unique TCR beta sequences in approximately 170 million T cells. Overall study results and limits: TCR beta V segments were, for the most part, productive about 87% or about 30% of the time in an earlier analysis.

The PCR had 60 Vbeta and 13 Jbeta primers. Study processing details: In a later analysis, of tens of millions of unique beta chains, some 10 million appeared in at least two donors. Clones were sequenced by immunoSEQ multiplex PCR, and TCRdb holds only the in-frame ones, with some missing. The V and J calls and clone size were taken over from that table, and D and trimming were inferred from the DNA. Recorded for this sample: around 150,000 clones. The CDR3 is 13 amino acids. The germline V gene encodes CDR1 LNHDA and CDR2 SQIVND (reference sequence). V lost 4 bases and J lost 6; bases outside the gene matches: 1.

This sequence was found in a woman aged 55 to 70 in good health and CMV-seronegative. The sample taken for sequencing was PBMCs. This chain uses TRBV19 with TRBJ2-1; 9 positions agree with TRBD1. In DNA form, the CDR3 reads TGTGCCAGTAGTAAGACAGGGGGCAATGAGCAGTTCTTC. Translation gives CASSKTGGNEQFF.